The entry below describes one T cell receptor (beta chain). The sample belongs to a study of blood T cell repertoires in COVID-19. Study as a whole: Material from acute and convalescent COVID-19 was sourced from the United States, Italy and Spain. T cells, B-cell-depleted T cells, or PBMCs provided the cDNA or gDNA that served as material.

Original methodology: Reference gene primer amplification gave estimated nucleated cell counts. Method: immunoSEQ multiplex PCR; TCRdb's copy keeps in-frame clones and lacks some. V and J calls and clone size are those listed in that table; D and trimming were worked out from the DNA. The table shows about 140,000 clones, with roughly 84% occurring only once. The germline gives CDR1 LNHDA, CDR2 SQIVND (reference sequence). The CDR3 loop spans 14 amino acids. V lost 5 bases and J lost 0, with 10 bases in between. Sequencing was done on a sample of peripheral blood. The sequence derives from a human donor in a cohort sampled during active COVID-19. This chain connects TRBV19 to TRBJ1-1; the D is unclear. For the CDR3, the DNA is TGTGCCAGTAGTTTCGAGGGTTTGAACACTGAAGCTTTCTTT. Translated: CASSFEGLNTEAFF.